The clone carrying this T cell receptor (beta chain) was observed at least ten times. As yet, its antigen is unknown. Quantitative 5'-RACE was performed with molecular barcodes, and it yielded the TCR beta libraries. Each CDR3 protein is one row after TCRdb ran MiXCR on the 5' RACE reads. The sample includes under 200,000 distinct CDR3 sequences, approximately 12% of them seen just once. This record comes from a study of CD8 T cells in ankylosing spondylitis. Study-level points and caveats: Peripheral blood held disease-linked clones only at relatively low frequency, and these were CD8+. The study identified a TCR beta motif of 7 or 8 highly homologous variants that appeared characteristic of ankylosing spondylitis blood. There was reportedly significant enrichment of clones that were disease-linked in matched ankylosing spondylitis synovial fluid.

The germline CDR1 and CDR2 sequences are LNHNV and YYDKDF (reference sequence). CDR3 length equals 15 residues. V lost 4 bases to trimming and J lost 4 bases, with 17 bases between them. This clonotype was sampled from a female donor with ankylosing spondylitis or in good health (not recorded which). Sequenced sample: blood, either unsorted or a sorted T cell fraction (not recorded which). The rearrangement links TRBV15 to TRBJ2-7; a weak D match, TRBD1 (7 bases). Here the CDR3 reads CATSKTRGVGYEQYF. CDR3 nucleotides: TGTGCCACCAGCAAAACCAGGGGGGTCGGATACGAGCAGTACTTC.